Each of the 13 T cell receptor beta chains below was sequenced from the same sample in a study of T-cell memory formation after mild COVID-19. One entry per CDR3 protein, called by TCRdb with MiXCR from the 5' RACE reads. The sample contains roughly 380,000 distinct CDR3 sequences, around 27% of which appear only once. The sample taken for sequencing was PBMCs or a T cell subset sorted from them (not recorded which). Source of these receptors: an adult woman who had mild COVID-19 (a few samples of this study predate the infection). Cell type and time point are not known.

The chain combines TRBV12-3 or TRBV12-4 with TRBJ2-7, with 11 bases matching TRBD2. This CDR3 contains 13 residues. The trim removed 6 bases at V and 5 bases at J, leaving 3 bases unmatched. CDR3 sequence reads: CASSLTSGDEQYF. The CDR3 DNA reads TGTGCCAGCAGCTTGACTAGCGGGGACGAGCAGTACTTC.

CDR3: CASSLFSAGGLKRGYNEQFF. The CDR3 DNA is TGTGCCAGCAGCTTATTCTCGGCGGGAGGATTAAAACGGGGTTACAATGAGCAGTTCTTC. This chain uses TRBV7-9 with TRBJ2-1, with TRBD2 matching 8 bases. Germline V gene lookup returns CDR1 SEHNR and CDR2 FQNEAQ (reference sequence). The ends lost 2 bases at V and 4 bases at J; junction bases unmatched: 19. The CDR3 is 20 amino acids.

The J gene is TRBJ1-2, the V gene TRBV29-1; 7 bases align to TRBD1. Germline loops: CDR1 SQVTM, CDR2 ANQGSEA. V lost 1 base and J lost 2; bases outside the gene matches: 13. The length of the CDR3 is 17 residues. This CDR3 reads CSVEVGGQSHPNYGYTF. The CDR3 DNA is TGCAGCGTTGAAGTTGGGGGACAGTCCCATCCGAACTATGGCTACACCTTC. The full variable domain, with the rest looked up from reference TRBV29-1 and TRBJ1-2, is SAVISQKPSRDICQRGTSLTIQCQVDSQVTMMFWYRQQPGQSLTLIATANQGSEATYESGFVIDKFPISRPNLTFSTLTVSNMSPEDSSIYLCSVEVGGQSHPNYGYTFGSGTRLTVV.

The chain couples TRBV30 to TRBJ2-3; D tentatively reads TRBD1 or TRBD2 (6 bases each). CDR1 and CDR2 (germline): GTSNPN, SVGIG (reference sequence). Trimming cost V 2 bases and J 1 base, with 10 bases left between them. The CDR3 runs to 14 residues. Here the CDR3 reads CAWSRRGGTDTQYF. Here the CDR3 DNA reads TGTGCCTGGAGTAGGAGGGGGGGCACAGATACGCAGTATTTT. The whole variable domain, remainder taken from reference TRBV30 and TRBJ2-3, is SQTIHQWPATLVQPVGSPLSLECTVEGTSNPNLYWYRQAAGRGLQLLFYSVGIGQISSEVPQNLSASRPQDRQFILSSKKLLLSDSGFYLCAWSRRGGTDTQYFGPGTRLTVL.

This chain joins TRBV28 and TRBJ2-7; TRBD2 matches 12 bases. Trimming took 5 bases from V and 4 from J; bases not matched to a gene: 6. This CDR3 has 15 residues. Germline values: CDR1 MDHEN, CDR2 SYDVKM. CDR3 amino acids: CASSLQTSGSYEQYF. The CDR3 bases are TGTGCCAGCAGTCTCCAGACTAGCGGGAGTTACGAGCAGTACTTC.

The chain is built from TRBV4-1 and TRBJ1-4; 8 nucleotides match TRBD1. V dropped 4 bases and J dropped 5; count of bases not matched to a gene: 6. This CDR3 has 15 amino acids. Looked up from germline, CDR1 is MGHRA and CDR2 is YSYEKL. CDR3 in amino acids: CASSRGQGGNEKLFF. The CDR3 coding sequence is TGCGCCAGCAGCCGAGGACAGGGCGGGAATGAAAAACTGTTTTTT.

This clonotype was detected only a few times. This chain connects TRBV24-1 to TRBJ2-1, with 9 nucleotides matching TRBD1. Germline trimming cut 7 bases from V and 5 bases from J; bases unmatched to any gene: 8. There are 15 residues in the CDR3. Germline CDR1 and CDR2: KGHDR and SFDVKD. The DNA for the CDR3 is TGTGCCACCAGAGGACCCGGGACAGGGCACAATGAGCAGTTCTTC. It translates to CATRGPGTGHNEQFF.

The chain uses TRBV19 and TRBJ2-5; no clear D gene. The germline gives CDR1 LNHDA, CDR2 SQIVND (reference sequence). This CDR3 spans 12 amino acids. Trimming removed 10 bases from V and 1 base from J, with 10 bases in between. CDR3 sequence: CATAGTQETQYF. For the CDR3, the DNA is TGTGCCACAGCAGGAACCCAAGAGACCCAGTACTTC. Together with reference TRBV19 and TRBJ2-5, the CDR3 gives the full variable domain: DGGITQSPKYLFRKEGQNVTLSCEQNLNHDAMYWYRQDPGQGLRLIYYSQIVNDFQKGDIAEGYSVSREKKESFPLTVTSAQKNPTAFYLCATAGTQETQYFGPGTRLLVL.

This clonotype was seen a handful of times. This rearrangement joins TRBV29-1 to TRBJ2-3, with TRBD2 matching 7 bases. The CDR3 totals 14 residues. Looked up from germline, CDR1 is SQVTM and CDR2 is ANQGSEA. Trimming cost V 7 bases and J 5 bases; bases outside gene matches: 12. In nucleotides, the CDR3 is TGCAGCGCCTACCCGCGCGGGGGTGTAGATACGCAGTATTTT. It translates to CSAYPRGGVDTQYF.

This clonotype was found a few times. The rearrangement links TRBV30 to TRBJ2-7; no clear D. The CDR3 is 12 residues long. V was clipped by 0 bases and J by 2 bases, with 5 bases between them. Per the germline V gene, CDR1 is GTSNPN and CDR2 is SVGIG (reference sequence). The CDR3 protein is CAWSVQTYEQYF. The CDR3 DNA follows: TGTGCCTGGAGTGTACAGACCTACGAGCAGTACTTC.

The chain combines TRBV7-3 with TRBJ2-1; 8 nucleotides match TRBD2. The CDR3 is 14 amino acids. Germline values: CDR1 SGHTA, CDR2 FQGTGA. V gave up 5 bases and J gave up 10 bases; unmatched junction bases: 10. The CDR3 nucleotides are TGTGCCAGCAGCGGAGTCGGGGGGGCTGGGGAGCAGTTCTTC. This translates into CASSGVGGAGEQFF.

The V call is TRBV9, the J call TRBJ2-1; 11 bases agree with TRBD2. The CDR3 is made up of 15 amino acids. V gave up 0 bases and J gave up 5 bases; unmatched junction bases: 1. Germline V gene sequence: CDR1 SGDLS, CDR2 YYNGEE. CDR3 amino acids: CASSVVAGGHNEQFF. The CDR3 nucleotides are TGTGCCAGCAGCGTAGTAGCGGGAGGGCACAATGAGCAGTTCTTC.

This clonotype was seen a handful of times. The genes are TRBV7-3 and TRBJ2-3, with D possibly matching TRBD2 (7 bases). The CDR3 extends over 15 amino acids. Trimming took off 6 bases at V and 2 bases at J, with 15 bases between the two ends. CDR1 is SGHTA, CDR2 FQGTGA, per germline. CDR3 sequence: CASSYLGGVTDTQYF. Here the CDR3 DNA reads TGTGCCAGCAGTTACCTAGGGGGGGTCACAGATACGCAGTATTTT. The entire variable domain, with the rest obtained from reference TRBV7-3 and TRBJ2-3, is as follows: GAGVSQTPSNKVTEKGKYVELRCDPISGHTALYWYRQSLGQGPEFLIYFQGTGAADDSGLPNDRFFAVRPEGSVSTLKIQRTERGDSAVYLCASSYLGGVTDTQYFGPGTRLTVL.